This TCR beta chain was captured by sequencing in a study of T cell responses to AZD1222 COVID-19 vaccine. Germline CDR1 SGHTA, CDR2 FQGTGA. This CDR3 is built from 16 residues. The J segment lost 5 bases and the V segment lost 5 bases, leaving 8 bases of the junction unmatched. Sequenced by immunoSEQ multiplex PCR; TCRdb stores in-frame clones only, minus some. The repertoire holds 150,000 or so clones, with about 90% as singletons. The rearrangement joins TRBV7-3 to TRBJ2-3; TRBD2 matches at 12 bases. The sample in question was peripheral blood, obtained 28 days after the second AZD1222 dose. This TCR derives from an adult who received the AZD1222 COVID-19 vaccine. The CDR3 nucleotides are TGTGCCAGCAGCCCCCTAGCGGGAGGGCCGGTAGATACGCAGTATTTT. Its translation: CASSPLAGGPVDTQYF.